This T cell receptor beta chain was captured by sequencing in a study of blood T cell repertoires in COVID-19. This clone was picked up a small number of times. V lost 3 bases and J 8 bases, leaving 16 bases between the germline ends. The CDR3 sequence is 14 residues long. Per germline, CDR1 MRHNA and CDR2 SNTAGT. Sequencing was performed with immunoSEQ multiplex PCR; in TCRdb, only in-frame clones are kept and a portion is missing. The data contain approximately 97,000 clones, approximately 88% of them singletons. The sample comprised peripheral blood. The TCR comes from a human donor in a cohort sampled during active COVID-19. The J gene is TRBJ1-2, the V gene TRBV6-4; possible D gene TRBD1, 6 bases. DNA of the CDR3: TGTGCCAGCAGTGAGTCTGGGGGCGCCGGGGGCTACACCTTC. It codes for CASSESGGAGGYTF.